This T cell receptor (beta chain) comes out of a study of radiation and T cells in renal cell carcinoma. About the research overall: Nephrectomy followed 15 Gy stereotactic body radiation by 4 weeks. Study-level points and caveats: Baseline intratumoral clonotype presence is unknown without pretreatment biopsies. From baseline, blood top tumor clonotypes peaked at 2 weeks post-radiation.

The sample's time point: baseline pretreatment blood. As to treatment: 15 Gy SBRT to primary tumor, nephrectomy 4 weeks later. Clear cell pathology was present in this patient's renal cell carcinoma. Clones were read by immunoSEQ multiplex PCR, and TCRdb kept only the in-frame ones, dropping some. This sample yields about 59,000 clones, of which over 70% are seen a single time; 7.3% belongs to the top ten. As concerns this clone: What it binds is not known.

Germline-derived CDR1 and CDR2 are LNHDA and SQIVND (reference sequence). The CDR3 covers 15 residues. V shed 3 bases, J shed 4 bases, and the junction held 5 bases outside the gene matches. The clonotype was recovered from a man aged 60-69 years with renal cell carcinoma. This chain links TRBV19 with TRBJ2-2; 7 positions agree with TRBD1. The source material was blood, sampled from a patient whose treatment included radiotherapy and nephrectomy. The CDR3 sequence is CASSIEQGSTGELFF. As DNA, the CDR3 is TGTGCCAGTAGTATTGAACAGGGGAGCACCGGGGAGCTGTTTTTT.